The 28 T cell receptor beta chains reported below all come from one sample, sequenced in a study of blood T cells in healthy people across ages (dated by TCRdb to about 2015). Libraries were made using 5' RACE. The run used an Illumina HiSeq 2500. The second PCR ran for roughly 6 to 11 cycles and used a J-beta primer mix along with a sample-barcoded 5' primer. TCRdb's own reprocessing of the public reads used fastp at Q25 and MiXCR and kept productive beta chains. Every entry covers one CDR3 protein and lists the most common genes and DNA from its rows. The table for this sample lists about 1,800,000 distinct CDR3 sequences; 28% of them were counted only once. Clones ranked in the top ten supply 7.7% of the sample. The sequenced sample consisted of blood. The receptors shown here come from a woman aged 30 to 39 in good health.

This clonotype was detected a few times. CDR3 amino acids: CASGLATYPSYEQYF. The CDR3 coding sequence is TGTGCTAGTGGTTTGGCAACTTACCCTTCCTACGAGCAGTACTTC. The chain is built from TRBV12-5 and TRBJ2-7; D unclear. Germline CDR1 is LGHNT and CDR2 is FRNRAP. Trimming left V 1 base short and J 1 base short, with 11 bases between. The CDR3 runs to 15 residues.

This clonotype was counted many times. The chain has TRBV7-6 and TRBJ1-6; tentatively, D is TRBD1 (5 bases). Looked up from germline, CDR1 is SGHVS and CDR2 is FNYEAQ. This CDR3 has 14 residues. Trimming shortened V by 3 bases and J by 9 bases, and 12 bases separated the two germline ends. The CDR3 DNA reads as TGTGCCAGCAGCTTGGGCCAGGGCGGTTCACCCCTCCACTTT. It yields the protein CASSLGQGGSPLHF.

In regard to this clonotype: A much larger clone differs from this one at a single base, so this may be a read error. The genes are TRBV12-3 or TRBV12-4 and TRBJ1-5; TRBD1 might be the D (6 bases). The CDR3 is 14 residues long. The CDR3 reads CVSSVTGLNQPQHF. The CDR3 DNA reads TGTGTCAGCAGCGTTACAGGGCTCAATCAGCCCCAGCATTTT.

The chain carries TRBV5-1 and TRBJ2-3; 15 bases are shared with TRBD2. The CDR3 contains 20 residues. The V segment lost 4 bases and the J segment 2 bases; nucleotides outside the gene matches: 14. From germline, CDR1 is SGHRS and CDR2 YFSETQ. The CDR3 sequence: CASSPGLAGGRSTFTDTQYF. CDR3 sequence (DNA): TGCGCCAGCAGCCCGGGACTAGCGGGGGGTCGTTCAACCTTCACAGATACGCAGTATTTT.

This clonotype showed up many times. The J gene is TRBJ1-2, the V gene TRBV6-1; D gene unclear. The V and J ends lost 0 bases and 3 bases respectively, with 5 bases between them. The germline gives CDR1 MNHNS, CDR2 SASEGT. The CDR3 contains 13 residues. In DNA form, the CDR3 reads TGTGCCAGCAGTGAAGCGCTAGACTATGGCTACACCTTC. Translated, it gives CASSEALDYGYTF.

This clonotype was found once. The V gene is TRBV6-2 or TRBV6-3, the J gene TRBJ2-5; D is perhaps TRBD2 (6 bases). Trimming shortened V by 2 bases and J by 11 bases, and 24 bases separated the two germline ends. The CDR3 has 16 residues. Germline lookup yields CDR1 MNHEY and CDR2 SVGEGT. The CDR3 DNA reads TGTGCCAGCAGTTACGGACATTCTGGGGGGAGGAATGAGCAGTACTTC. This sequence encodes CASSYGHSGGRNEQYF.

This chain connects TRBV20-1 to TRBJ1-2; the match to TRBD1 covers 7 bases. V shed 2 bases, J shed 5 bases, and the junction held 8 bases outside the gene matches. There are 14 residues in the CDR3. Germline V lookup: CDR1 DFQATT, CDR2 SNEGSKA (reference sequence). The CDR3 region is CSARTGVGKYGYTF. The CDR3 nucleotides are TGCAGTGCTAGAACAGGGGTTGGGAAATATGGCTACACCTTC.

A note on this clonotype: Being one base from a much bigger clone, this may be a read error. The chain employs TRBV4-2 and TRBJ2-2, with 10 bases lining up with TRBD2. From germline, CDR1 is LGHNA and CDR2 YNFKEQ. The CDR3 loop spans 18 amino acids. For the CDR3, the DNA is TGTGCCAGCAGCCTCCGGCCTAGCGGGGGCGGGAACGCCGGGGAGCTGTTTTTT. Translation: CASSLRPSGGGNAGELFF.

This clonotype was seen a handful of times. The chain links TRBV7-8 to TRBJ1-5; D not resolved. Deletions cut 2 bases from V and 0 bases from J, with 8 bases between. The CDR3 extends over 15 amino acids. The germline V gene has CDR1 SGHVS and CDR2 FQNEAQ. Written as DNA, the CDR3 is TGTGCCAGCAGCTTATTAACGGTTAGCAATCAGCCCCAGCATTTT. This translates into CASSLLTVSNQPQHF.

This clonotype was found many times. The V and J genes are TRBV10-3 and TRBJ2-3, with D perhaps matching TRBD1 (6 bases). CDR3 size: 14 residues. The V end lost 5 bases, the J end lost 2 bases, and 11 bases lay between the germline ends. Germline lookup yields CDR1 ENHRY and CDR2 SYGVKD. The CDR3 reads CAISSGQTTDTQYF. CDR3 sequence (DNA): TGTGCCATCAGTTCGGGACAAACCACAGATACGCAGTATTTT.

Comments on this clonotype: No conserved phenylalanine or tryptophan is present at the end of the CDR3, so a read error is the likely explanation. The CDR3 spells CASTTPEGLAGGRTDTQYC. DNA of the CDR3: TGTGCCAGCACCACTCCAGAGGGACTAGCGGGGGGGCGGACAGATACGCAGTATTGT. The chain joins TRBV28 to TRBJ2-3, with 16 bases fitting TRBD2. This CDR3 region has 19 residues. CDR1 is MDHEN and CDR2 is SYDVKM in the germline V gene. Trimming removed 7 bases from V and 3 bases from J; junction bases left unmatched: 13.

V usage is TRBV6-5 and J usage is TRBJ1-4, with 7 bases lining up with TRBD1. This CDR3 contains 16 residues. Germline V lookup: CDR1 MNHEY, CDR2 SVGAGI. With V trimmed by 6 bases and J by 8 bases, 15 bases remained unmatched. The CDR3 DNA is TGTGCCAGCAGCCAGGGCGCAGACAGGGTTGGAGAAAAACTGTTTTTT. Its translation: CASSQGADRVGEKLFF.

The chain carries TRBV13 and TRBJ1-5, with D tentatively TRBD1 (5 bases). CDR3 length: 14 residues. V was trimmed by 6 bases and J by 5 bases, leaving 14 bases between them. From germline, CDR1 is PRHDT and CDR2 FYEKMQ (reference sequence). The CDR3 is CASSAGLRDQPQHF. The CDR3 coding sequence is TGTGCCAGCAGTGCAGGGTTAAGGGATCAGCCCCAGCATTTT.

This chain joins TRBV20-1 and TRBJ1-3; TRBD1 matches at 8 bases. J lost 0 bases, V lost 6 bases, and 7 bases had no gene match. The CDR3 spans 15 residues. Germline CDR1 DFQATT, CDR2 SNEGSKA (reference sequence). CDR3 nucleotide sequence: TGCAGTGCGGAATACGGGACAGGCTCTGGAAACACCATATATTTT. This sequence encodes CSAEYGTGSGNTIYF.

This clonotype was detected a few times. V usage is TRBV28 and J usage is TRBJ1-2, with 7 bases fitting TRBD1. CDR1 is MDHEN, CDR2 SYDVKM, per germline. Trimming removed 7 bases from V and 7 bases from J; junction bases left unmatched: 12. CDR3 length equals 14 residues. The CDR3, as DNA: TGTGCCAGCATACAAGACAGGGTTCGTTCTGGCTACACCTTC. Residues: CASIQDRVRSGYTF.

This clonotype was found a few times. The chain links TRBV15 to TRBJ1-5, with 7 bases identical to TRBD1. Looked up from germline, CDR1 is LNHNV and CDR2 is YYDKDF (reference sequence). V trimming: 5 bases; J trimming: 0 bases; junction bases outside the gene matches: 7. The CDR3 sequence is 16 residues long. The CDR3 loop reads CATSRGTVYSNQPQHF. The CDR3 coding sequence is TGTGCCACCAGCCGCGGGACAGTATATAGCAATCAGCCCCAGCATTTT.

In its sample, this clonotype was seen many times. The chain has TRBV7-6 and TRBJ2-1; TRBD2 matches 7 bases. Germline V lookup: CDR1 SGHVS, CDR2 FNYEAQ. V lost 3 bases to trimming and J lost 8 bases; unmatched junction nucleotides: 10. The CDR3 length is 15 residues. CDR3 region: CASSFFAGAGYEQFF. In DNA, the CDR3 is TGTGCCAGCAGCTTTTTTGCGGGAGCAGGATATGAGCAGTTCTTC.

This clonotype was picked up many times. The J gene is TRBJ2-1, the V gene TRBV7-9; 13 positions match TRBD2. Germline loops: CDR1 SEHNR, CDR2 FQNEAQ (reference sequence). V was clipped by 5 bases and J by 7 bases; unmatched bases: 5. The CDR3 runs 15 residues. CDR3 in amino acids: CASSPGLAGKNEQFF. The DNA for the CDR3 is TGTGCCAGCAGCCCGGGACTAGCGGGAAAGAATGAGCAGTTCTTC.

The CDR3 loop is CASSFQTSGGEDTQYF. The CDR3 DNA follows: TGTGCCAGCAGCTTCCAGACTAGCGGGGGGGAAGATACGCAGTATTTT. The gene calls are TRBV7-3 and TRBJ2-3; TRBD2 aligns across 14 bases. The CDR3 has 16 amino acids. V gave up 3 bases and J gave up 5 bases; unmatched junction bases: 4. The germline gives CDR1 SGHTA, CDR2 FQGTGA.

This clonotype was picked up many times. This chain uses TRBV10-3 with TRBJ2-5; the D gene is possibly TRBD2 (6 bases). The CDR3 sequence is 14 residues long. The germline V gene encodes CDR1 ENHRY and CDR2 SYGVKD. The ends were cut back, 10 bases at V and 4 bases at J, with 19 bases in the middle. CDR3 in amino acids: CATSGGQPLETQYF. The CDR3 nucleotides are TGTGCCACCTCCGGGGGTCAGCCCTTAGAGACCCAGTACTTC.

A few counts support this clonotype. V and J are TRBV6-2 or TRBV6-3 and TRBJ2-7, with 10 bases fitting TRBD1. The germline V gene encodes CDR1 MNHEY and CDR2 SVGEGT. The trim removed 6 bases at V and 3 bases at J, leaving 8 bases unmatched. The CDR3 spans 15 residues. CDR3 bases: TGTGCCAGCAGACCGGGACAGGGGACTCTCTACGAGCAGTACTTC. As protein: CASRPGQGTLYEQYF.

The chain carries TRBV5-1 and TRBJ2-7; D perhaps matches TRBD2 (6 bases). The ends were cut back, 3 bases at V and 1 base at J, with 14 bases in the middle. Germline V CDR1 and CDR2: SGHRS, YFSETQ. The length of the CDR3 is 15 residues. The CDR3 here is CASSSDPGVSYEQYF. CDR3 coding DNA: TGCGCCAGCAGCTCAGACCCGGGGGTGTCCTACGAGCAGTACTTC.

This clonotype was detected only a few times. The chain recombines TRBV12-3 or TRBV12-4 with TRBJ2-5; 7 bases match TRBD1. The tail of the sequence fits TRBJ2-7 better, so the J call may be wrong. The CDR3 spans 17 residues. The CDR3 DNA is TGTGCCAGCAGTCCGCGGCCAGGGGGAATCACTGAGGACGAGCAGTACTTC. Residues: CASSPRPGGITEDEQYF.

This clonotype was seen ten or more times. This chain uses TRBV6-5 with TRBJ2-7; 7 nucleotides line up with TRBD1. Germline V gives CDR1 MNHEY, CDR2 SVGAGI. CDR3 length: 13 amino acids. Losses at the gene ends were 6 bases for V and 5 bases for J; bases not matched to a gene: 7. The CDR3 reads CASSTTGENEQYF. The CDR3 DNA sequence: TGTGCCAGCAGCACTACAGGGGAGAACGAGCAGTACTTC.

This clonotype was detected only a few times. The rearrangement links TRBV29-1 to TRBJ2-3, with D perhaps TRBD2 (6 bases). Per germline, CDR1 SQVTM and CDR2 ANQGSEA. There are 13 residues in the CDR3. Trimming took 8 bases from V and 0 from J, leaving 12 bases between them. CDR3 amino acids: CSSIAVSTDTQYF. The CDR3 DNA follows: TGCAGCTCCATAGCGGTTAGCACAGATACGCAGTATTTT.

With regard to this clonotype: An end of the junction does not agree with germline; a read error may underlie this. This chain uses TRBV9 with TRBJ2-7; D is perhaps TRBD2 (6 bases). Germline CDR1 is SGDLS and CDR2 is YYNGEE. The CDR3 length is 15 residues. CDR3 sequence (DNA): TGTGTCAGCAGCGTAGAGGAGGGACCTCTCTACGAGCAGTACTTC. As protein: CVSSVEEGPLYEQYF.

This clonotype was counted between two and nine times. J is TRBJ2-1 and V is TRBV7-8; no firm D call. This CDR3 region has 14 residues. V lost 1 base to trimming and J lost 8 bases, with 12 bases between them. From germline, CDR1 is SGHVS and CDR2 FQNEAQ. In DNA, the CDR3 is TGTGCCAGCAGCTTAGTCTCTCGGGCAGATGAGCAGTTCTTC. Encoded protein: CASSLVSRADEQFF.

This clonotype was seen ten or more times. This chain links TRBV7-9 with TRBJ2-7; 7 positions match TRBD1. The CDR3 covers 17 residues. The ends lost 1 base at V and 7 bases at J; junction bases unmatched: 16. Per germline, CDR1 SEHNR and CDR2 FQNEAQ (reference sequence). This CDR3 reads CASSLDIIGTDPWEQYF. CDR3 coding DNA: TGTGCCAGCAGCTTAGACATAATCGGGACAGACCCTTGGGAGCAGTACTTC.